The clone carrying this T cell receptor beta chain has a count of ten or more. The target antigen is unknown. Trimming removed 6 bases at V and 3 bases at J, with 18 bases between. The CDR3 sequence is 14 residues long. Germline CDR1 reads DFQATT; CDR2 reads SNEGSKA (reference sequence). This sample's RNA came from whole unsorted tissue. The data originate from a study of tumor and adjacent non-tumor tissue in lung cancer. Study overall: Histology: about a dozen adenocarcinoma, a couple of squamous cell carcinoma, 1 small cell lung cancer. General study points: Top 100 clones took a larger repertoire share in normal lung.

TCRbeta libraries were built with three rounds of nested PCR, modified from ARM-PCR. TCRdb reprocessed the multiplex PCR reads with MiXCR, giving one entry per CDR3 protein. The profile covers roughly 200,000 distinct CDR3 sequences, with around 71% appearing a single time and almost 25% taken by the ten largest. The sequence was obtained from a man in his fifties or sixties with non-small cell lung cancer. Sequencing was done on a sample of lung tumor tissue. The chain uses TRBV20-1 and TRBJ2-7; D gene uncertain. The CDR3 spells CSAPRIGLSYEQYF. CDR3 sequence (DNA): TGCAGTGCCCCCCGGATAGGGTTGAGCTACGAGCAGTACTTC.